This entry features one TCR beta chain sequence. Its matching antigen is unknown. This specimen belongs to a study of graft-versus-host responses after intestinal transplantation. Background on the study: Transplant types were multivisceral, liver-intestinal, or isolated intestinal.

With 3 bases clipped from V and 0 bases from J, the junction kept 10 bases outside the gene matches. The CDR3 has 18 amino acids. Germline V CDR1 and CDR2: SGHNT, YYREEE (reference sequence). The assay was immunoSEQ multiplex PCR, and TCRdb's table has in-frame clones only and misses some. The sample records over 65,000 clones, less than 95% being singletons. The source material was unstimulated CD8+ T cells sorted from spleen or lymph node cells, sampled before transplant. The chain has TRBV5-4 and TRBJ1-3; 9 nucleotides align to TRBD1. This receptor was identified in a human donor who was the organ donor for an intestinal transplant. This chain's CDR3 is CASSSQGAPISSGNTIYF. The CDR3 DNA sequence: TGTGCCAGCAGCTCACAGGGGGCTCCAATAAGCTCTGGAAACACCATATATTTT. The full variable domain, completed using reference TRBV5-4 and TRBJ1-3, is ETGVTQSPTHLIKTRGQQVTLRCSSQSGHNTVSWYQQALGQGPQFIFQYYREEENGRGNFPPRFSGLQFPNYSSELNVNALELDDSALYLCASSSQGAPISSGNTIYFGEGSWLTVV.